The 30 T cell receptor beta chains reported below all come from one sample, sequenced in a study of blood T cell repertoires in COVID-19. The method was immunoSEQ multiplex PCR; TCRdb's version includes in-frame clones alone and lacks a portion of them. The sample has some 200,000 clones; roughly nine tenths are singletons. What was sequenced was PBMCs or T cells enriched from blood (not recorded which). Receptor source: a woman in her 50s in a cohort exposed to, infected with or recovered from COVID-19 (not recorded which).

The rearrangement joins TRBV7-9 to TRBJ2-2; 10 positions agree with TRBD2. The V gene's germline CDR1 is SEHNR and CDR2 FQNEAQ (reference sequence). V was pared by 5 bases and J by 3 bases, with 3 bases of the junction left unmatched. CDR3 size: 15 residues. CDR3 in amino acids: CASSVTSGDTGELFF. In nucleotides, the CDR3 is TGTGCCAGCAGCGTCACTAGCGGGGACACCGGGGAGCTGTTTTTT.

The chain joins TRBV4-3 to TRBJ2-1, with a weak D call TRBD1 (5 bases). The CDR3 loop spans 17 amino acids. Germline loops: CDR1 LGHNA, CDR2 YSLEER. V was clipped by 0 bases and J by 8 bases, with 20 bases between them. The CDR3 sequence is CASSQEKVQGIFYEQFF. The CDR3 coding sequence is TGCGCCAGCAGCCAAGAAAAGGTCCAGGGCATTTTCTATGAGCAGTTCTTC.

This chain links TRBV4-3 with TRBJ2-1, with D perhaps matching TRBD2 (5 bases). V lost 1 base to trimming and J lost 5 bases, with 15 bases between them. Germline-derived CDR1 and CDR2 are LGHNA and YSLEER. The CDR3 contains 16 residues. The CDR3 sequence: CASSQAEGLFNNEQFF. In DNA, the CDR3 is TGCGCCAGCAGCCAAGCAGAAGGACTGTTTAACAATGAGCAGTTCTTC.

CDR3 region: CASSALGGGNTEAFF. The DNA for the CDR3 is TGTGCCAGCAGCGCCCTCGGGGGAGGGAACACTGAAGCTTTCTTT. This chain connects TRBV9 to TRBJ1-1, with D possibly matching TRBD1 (5 bases). The germline V gene encodes CDR1 SGDLS and CDR2 YYNGEE. Trimming stripped 3 bases from V and 1 base from J, with 13 bases between. This CDR3 has 15 amino acids.

The genes are TRBV6-5 and TRBJ1-2, with 7 bases fitting TRBD1. This CDR3 is built from 13 residues. From germline, CDR1 is MNHEY and CDR2 SVGAGI. V lost 6 bases to trimming and J lost 4 bases; unmatched junction nucleotides: 5. In nucleotides, the CDR3 is TGTGCCAGCAGCACGACAGGGATCTATGGCTACACCTTC. This translates into CASSTTGIYGYTF.

The rearrangement links TRBV5-6 to TRBJ2-5; D not resolved. There are 16 residues in the CDR3. CDR1 and CDR2 (germline): SGHDT, YYEEEE. V was pared by 1 base and J by 3 bases, with 16 bases between. CDR3 nucleotides: TGTGCCAGCAGCTTGCTCGACCAGAGAGAGGAAGAGACCCAGTACTTC. Amino acid sequence: CASSLLDQREEETQYF. Full variable domain (remainder filled in from reference TRBV5-6 and TRBJ2-5): DAGVTQSPTHLIKTRGQQVTLRCSPKSGHDTVSWYQQALGQGPQFIFQYYEEEERQRGNFPDRFSGHQFPNYSSELNVNALLLGDSALYLCASSLLDQREEETQYFGPGTRLLVL.

V is TRBV1 and J is TRBJ2-5; the DNA was not compared with TRBD2, the D call given in the table. TRBV1 is flagged as a pseudogene. The CDR3 is 15 amino acids. Here the CDR3 DNA reads TGCACCAGCAGCCGCGGCGGGGGCCACCAAGAGACCCAGTACTTC. Translating gives CTSSRGGGHQETQYF.

The V gene is TRBV7-2, the J gene TRBJ2-3; 11 bases map to TRBD2. The V and J ends lost 3 bases and 1 base, in that order; junction bases with no gene match: 3. Germline V gene sequence: CDR1 SGHTA, CDR2 FQGNSA. This CDR3 is built from 16 residues. CDR3 residues: CASSLTSGVGTDTQYF. For the CDR3, the DNA is TGTGCCAGCAGCTTGACTAGCGGGGTTGGCACAGATACGCAGTATTTT.

The chain employs TRBV28 and TRBJ1-2; D is possibly TRBD1 (6 bases). Germline CDR1 and CDR2: MDHEN and SYDVKM. The CDR3 loop spans 10 amino acids. The V gene lost 9 bases and the J gene lost 8 bases, with 10 bases spanning the gap. In nucleotides, the CDR3 is TGTGCCAGTTTACAGGGAGGCTACACCTTC. Translation: CASLQGGYTF.

V usage is TRBV19 and J usage is TRBJ1-5; 7 bases map to TRBD1. J lost 0 bases, V lost 3 bases, and 5 bases had no gene match. The CDR3 spans 16 residues. Germline assignment: CDR1 LNHDA and CDR2 SQIVND (reference sequence). CDR3 sequence reads: CASSIWTGNSNQPQHF. CDR3 DNA: TGTGCCAGTAGTATCTGGACAGGCAATAGCAATCAGCCCCAGCATTTT.

The chain joins TRBV2 to TRBJ1-1; no reliable D call. The CDR3 loop spans 14 amino acids. The germline CDR1 and CDR2 sequences are SNHLY and FYNNEI. Between the trimmed V and J ends, which lost 6 bases and 0 bases, there was a span of 11 bases. The CDR3 region has the DNA TGTGCCAGCAGAGCCGGGAGGCTGAACACTGAAGCTTTCTTT. Its protein is CASRAGRLNTEAFF.

The CDR3 here is CATSDRTSGGLSSYNEQFF. The CDR3 coding sequence is TGTGCCACCAGTGATAGGACTAGCGGGGGGCTAAGCTCCTACAATGAGCAGTTCTTC. V usage is TRBV24-1 and J usage is TRBJ2-1, with 14 bases aligning to TRBD2. The CDR3 spans 19 residues. Unmatched junction bases numbered 6, after V lost 3 bases and J lost 0 bases. Germline V gene sequence: CDR1 KGHDR, CDR2 SFDVKD.

This clone was found once. V and J are TRBV9 and TRBJ1-1; D unresolved. Trimming removed 1 base from V and 5 bases from J, with 15 bases in between. From germline, CDR1 is SGDLS and CDR2 YYNGEE. This CDR3 has 15 residues. The CDR3 loop is CASSVSPREGTEAFF. CDR3 DNA: TGTGCCAGCAGCGTATCCCCGCGCGAGGGTACTGAAGCTTTCTTT.

The V and J genes are TRBV7-3 and TRBJ2-1; 7 bases are a match to TRBD2. In germline, CDR1 is SGHTA, CDR2 FQGTGA. With 7 bases clipped from V and 4 bases from J, the junction kept 10 bases outside the gene matches. The CDR3 contains 15 residues. The CDR3 loop is CASTPGVAGYNEQFF. The DNA for the CDR3 is TGTGCCAGCACCCCGGGGGTAGCGGGTTACAATGAGCAGTTCTTC.

CDR3 protein: CASSPQTGGLGEAFF. The CDR3 bases are TGTGCCAGCAGCCCACAGACAGGGGGCCTTGGTGAAGCTTTCTTT. The chain combines TRBV11-2 with TRBJ1-1; 10 bases are shared with TRBD1. This CDR3 contains 15 residues. The germline V gene has CDR1 SGHAT and CDR2 FQNNGV. The V segment lost 5 bases and the J segment 7 bases; nucleotides outside the gene matches: 10.

V and J are TRBV7-8 and TRBJ1-2; D unresolved. This CDR3 has 14 residues. Germline CDR1 SGHVS, CDR2 FQNEAQ. V lost 4 bases and J 5 bases, leaving 14 bases between the germline ends. CDR3 nucleotide sequence: TGTGCCAGCAGCTATATGACATATCATTATGGCTACACCTTC. This sequence encodes CASSYMTYHYGYTF.

V and J are TRBV5-1 and TRBJ2-7, with D uncertain. This CDR3 has 13 amino acids. Germline CDR1 SGHRS, CDR2 YFSETQ. Trimming removed 0 bases from V and 2 bases from J, with 6 bases in between. For the CDR3, the DNA is TGCGCCAGCAGCTTGGCCTACGCCTACGAGCAGTACTTC. Amino acid sequence: CASSLAYAYEQYF.

The V gene is TRBV19, the J gene TRBJ1-5; possibly TRBD1 for D (6 bases). The CDR3 sequence is 16 residues long. V lost 7 bases to trimming and J lost 4 bases, with 20 bases between them. From germline, CDR1 is LNHDA and CDR2 SQIVND (reference sequence). This CDR3 is CASTPSTGRGNQPQHF. CDR3 DNA: TGTGCCAGTACCCCCTCTACCGGGAGGGGGAATCAGCCCCAGCATTTT.

CDR3: CASSRRGSSQYNEQFF. The CDR3, as DNA: TGTGCCAGCAGCCGCCGAGGGAGTAGCCAATACAATGAGCAGTTCTTC. This chain links TRBV4-2 with TRBJ2-1; maybe TRBD2 (5 bases). CDR1 and CDR2 (germline): LGHNA, YNFKEQ. The CDR3 spans 16 residues. V lost 4 bases, J lost 4 bases, and 17 bases lay in between.

The chain couples TRBV11-2 to TRBJ2-7; a weak D match, TRBD1 (6 bases). Trimming took 4 bases from V and 2 from J, leaving 9 bases between them. CDR1 is SGHAT, CDR2 FQNNGV, per germline. This CDR3 spans 13 amino acids. The CDR3 here is CASSWAGAYEQYF. In DNA, the CDR3 is TGTGCCAGCAGCTGGGCAGGGGCCTACGAGCAGTACTTC.

J is TRBJ1-1 and V is TRBV28; perhaps TRBD1 as D (5 bases). The V end was cut by 6 bases, the J end by 11 bases, with 13 bases between. The CDR3 is 11 amino acids. Germline assignment: CDR1 MDHEN and CDR2 SYDVKM. The CDR3 DNA sequence: TGTGCCAGCAGCCCGGGACTATGGGCTTTCTTT. Its translation is CASSPGLWAFF.

The chain combines TRBV27 with TRBJ1-2; TRBD1 aligns across 7 bases. CDR1 and CDR2 from the germline V gene are MNHEY and SMNVEV (reference sequence). V shed 3 bases and J 6 bases; nucleotides not matched to a gene: 10. There are 15 residues in the CDR3. CDR3 in DNA: TGTGCCAGCAGTTTTTACAGGGGCTTTATTGATGGCTACACCTTC. Translation gives CASSFYRGFIDGYTF.

The V gene is TRBV14, the J gene TRBJ2-7, with a tentative D call TRBD2 (6 bases). With 3 bases removed from V and 0 bases from J, the gap between germline ends came to 9 bases. Germline lookup yields CDR1 SGHDN and CDR2 FVKESK. There are 14 residues in the CDR3. CDR3 region: CASSQMTSSYEQYF. CDR3 nucleotides: TGTGCCAGCAGCCAGATGACTAGCTCCTACGAGCAGTACTTC.

This clone was counted once. The chain is built from TRBV5-4 and TRBJ2-1, with 13 nucleotides matching TRBD2. V gave up 3 bases and J gave up 9 bases; unmatched junction bases: 9. The CDR3 is 16 residues long. Germline CDR1 is SGHNT and CDR2 is YYREEE (reference sequence). The CDR3 loop is CASSSPTSGGVSEQFF. The CDR3 coding sequence is TGTGCCAGCAGCTCGCCAACTAGCGGGGGGGTCAGTGAGCAGTTCTTC. The complete variable domain, with remaining parts taken from reference TRBV5-4 and TRBJ2-1, reads ETGVTQSPTHLIKTRGQQVTLRCSSQSGHNTVSWYQQALGQGPQFIFQYYREEENGRGNFPPRFSGLQFPNYSSELNVNALELDDSALYLCASSSPTSGGVSEQFFGPGTRLTVL.

The chain couples TRBV18 to TRBJ1-1; D not certain. V lost 2 bases, J lost 6 bases, and 13 bases lay in between. The CDR3 has 14 residues. From germline, CDR1 is KGHSH and CDR2 LQKENI. The CDR3 reads CASSPDREVAEAFF. CDR3 nucleotides: TGTGCCAGCTCACCAGATAGGGAGGTCGCTGAAGCTTTCTTT.

This chain joins TRBV7-2 and TRBJ2-1, with 9 bases matching TRBD2. The germline gives CDR1 SGHTA, CDR2 FQGNSA. CDR3 size: 15 residues. V lost 2 bases and J lost 3; bases outside the gene matches: 2. CDR3 protein: CASSLIAGVYNEQFF. CDR3 bases: TGTGCCAGCAGCTTAATAGCGGGGGTCTACAATGAGCAGTTCTTC. Filled out from reference TRBV7-2 and TRBJ2-1, the complete variable domain reads GAGVSQSPSNKVTEKGKDVELRCDPISGHTALYWYRQSLGQGLEFLIYFQGNSAPDKSGLPSDRFSAERTGGSVSTLTIQRTQQEDSAVYLCASSLIAGVYNEQFFGPGTRLTVL.

This chain joins TRBV6-2 or TRBV6-3 and TRBJ2-1; D is unclear. The ends were cut back, 2 bases at V and 4 bases at J, with 6 bases in the middle. The V gene's germline CDR1 is MNHEY and CDR2 SVGEGT. The CDR3 covers 13 residues. CDR3 sequence: CASSYVVYNEQFF. CDR3 bases: TGTGCCAGCAGTTACGTTGTATACAATGAGCAGTTCTTC.

The chain uses TRBV19 and TRBJ1-2, with D possibly TRBD1 on 5 matching bases. Germline assignment: CDR1 LNHDA and CDR2 SQIVND (reference sequence). The CDR3 length is 14 residues. V was clipped by 4 bases and J by 5 bases, with 14 bases between them. In DNA form, the CDR3 reads TGTGCCAGTAGTACCTGGGGCAGAGAGTATGGCTACACCTTC. Its protein product is CASSTWGREYGYTF. Supplemented by reference TRBV19 and TRBJ1-2, the full variable domain reads DGGITQSPKYLFRKEGQNVTLSCEQNLNHDAMYWYRQDPGQGLRLIYYSQIVNDFQKGDIAEGYSVSREKKESFPLTVTSAQKNPTAFYLCASSTWGREYGYTFGSGTRLTVV.

The chain combines TRBV7-2 with TRBJ2-2; 10 nucleotides agree with TRBD2. Germline V gene sequence: CDR1 SGHTA, CDR2 FQGNSA. Trimming cost V 0 bases and J 1 base; bases outside gene matches: 5. This CDR3 contains 18 residues. CDR3: CASSLAVTSGRNTGELFF. In DNA, the CDR3 is TGTGCCAGCAGCTTAGCGGTGACTAGCGGGCGGAACACCGGGGAGCTGTTTTTT. The variable domain in full, with the rest retrieved from reference TRBV7-2 and TRBJ2-2, is GAGVSQSPSNKVTEKGKDVELRCDPISGHTALYWYRQSLGQGLEFLIYFQGNSAPDKSGLPSDRFSAERTGGSVSTLTIQRTQQEDSAVYLCASSLAVTSGRNTGELFFGEGSRLTVL.

The chain recombines TRBV7-9 with TRBJ2-7; TRBD2 agrees at 11 bases. There are 16 residues in the CDR3. Trimming at V came to 5 bases and at J to 2 bases, leaving 8 bases not matched to a gene. CDR1 is SEHNR, CDR2 FQNEAQ, per germline (reference sequence). The CDR3 DNA sequence: TGTGCCAGCAGCAACCCGACTAGCGGGGTAACCTACGAGCAGTACTTC. It translates to CASSNPTSGVTYEQYF.